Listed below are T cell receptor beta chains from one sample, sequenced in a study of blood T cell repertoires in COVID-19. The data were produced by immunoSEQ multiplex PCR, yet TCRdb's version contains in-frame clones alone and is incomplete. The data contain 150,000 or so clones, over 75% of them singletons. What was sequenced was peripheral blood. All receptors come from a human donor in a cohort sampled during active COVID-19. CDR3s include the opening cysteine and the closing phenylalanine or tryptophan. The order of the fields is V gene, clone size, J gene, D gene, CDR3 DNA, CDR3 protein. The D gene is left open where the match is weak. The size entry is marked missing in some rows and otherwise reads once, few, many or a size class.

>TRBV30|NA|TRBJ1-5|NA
TGTGCCTGGAGTTCTACCCAGGGTAGCAATCAGCCCCAGCATTTT
CAWSSTQGSNQPQHF
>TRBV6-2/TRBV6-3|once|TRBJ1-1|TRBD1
TGTGCCAGCAGTTACGGAGGACAGGCGGCGAACACTGAAGCTTTCTTT
CASSYGGQAANTEAFF
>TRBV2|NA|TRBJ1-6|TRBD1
TGTGCCAGCAGTGAAGGCCAGGGGGTACGATCCTATAATTCACCCCTCCACTTT
CASSEGQGVRSYNSPLHF
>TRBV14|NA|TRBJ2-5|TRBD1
TGTGCCAGCAGCCAAGAAGGCAGGGGGCTTGAGACCCAGTACTTC
CASSQEGRGLETQYF
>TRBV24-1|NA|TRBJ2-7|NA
TGTGCCACCATTGGACTGTACTCCTACGAGCAGTACTTC
CATIGLYSYEQYF
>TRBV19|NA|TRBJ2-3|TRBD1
TGTGCCAGTAGTTTTGGACAGGATCTCACAAGAGATACGCAGTATTTT
CASSFGQDLTRDTQYF
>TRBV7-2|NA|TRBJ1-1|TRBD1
TGTGCCAGCAGCTTAAATCCGGGACAGGCCGGTTCGTTTGCTTTCTTT
CASSLNPGQAGSFAFF
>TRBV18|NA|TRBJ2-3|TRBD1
TGTGCCAGCTCACGCGACAGGGGCCTTAGCACAGATACGCAGTATTTT
CASSRDRGLSTDTQYF
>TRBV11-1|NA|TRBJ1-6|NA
TGTGCCAGCAGTCCCGGGACACCGAATTCACCCCTCCACTTT
CASSPGTPNSPLHF
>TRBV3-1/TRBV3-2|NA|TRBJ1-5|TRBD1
TGTGCCAGCAGTATGACAGGGGGCTTGAATCAGCCCCAGCATTTT
CASSMTGGLNQPQHF
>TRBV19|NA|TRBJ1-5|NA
TGTGCCAGTAGAGAGCGGCTAGGCAATCAGCCCCAGCATTTT
CASRERLGNQPQHF
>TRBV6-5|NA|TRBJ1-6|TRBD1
TGTGCCAGCAGGGGCTTACAGGGGGCCAATTCACCCCTCCACTTT
CASRGLQGANSPLHF
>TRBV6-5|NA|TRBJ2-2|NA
TGTGCCAGCGCGAGCCTAGCGAACACCGGGGAGCTGTTTTTT
CASASLANTGELFF
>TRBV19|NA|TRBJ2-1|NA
TGTGCCAGTAGTATATCCGAGGGTAATGAGCAGTTCTTC
CASSISEGNEQFF
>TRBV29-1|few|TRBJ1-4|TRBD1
TGCAGCGTCAGGACAGGGGGCGATGAAAAACTGTTTTTT
CSVRTGGDEKLFF
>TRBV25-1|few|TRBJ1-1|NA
TGTGCCAGCAGTGAATCCTGGGCAGATCAGCCTGAAGCTTTCTTT
CASSESWADQPEAFF
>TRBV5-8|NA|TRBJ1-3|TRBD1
TGTGCCAGCAGCGGGGGACAGGGAAACACCATATATTTT
CASSGGQGNTIYF
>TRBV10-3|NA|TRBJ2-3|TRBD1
TGTGCCATCAGTGATAAGACAGGGCTAACAGATACGCAGTATTTT
CAISDKTGLTDTQYF
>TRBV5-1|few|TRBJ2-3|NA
TGCGCCAGCAGCTTGGAAGGATTAGCATCCAACCGCGAGCAGTATTTT
CASSLEGLASNREQYF
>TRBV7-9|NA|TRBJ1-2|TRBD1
TGTGCCAGCAGCTTGTGGGACAGGGAGAATGGCTACACCTTC
CASSLWDRENGYTF
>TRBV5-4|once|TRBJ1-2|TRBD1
TGTGCCAGCAGCTCATTACCGGGACAGGGATCGTTTGCTAACTATGGCTACACCTTC
CASSSLPGQGSFANYGYTF
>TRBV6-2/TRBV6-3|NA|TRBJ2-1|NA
TGTGCCAGCAGTACCCCTCGGGGGTTGAGCTCCTACAATGAGCAGTTCTTC
CASSTPRGLSSYNEQFF
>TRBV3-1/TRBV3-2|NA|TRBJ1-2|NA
TGTGCCAGCAGCCAAGTCTCGAGACAGCTTTATGGCTACACCTTC
CASSQVSRQLYGYTF
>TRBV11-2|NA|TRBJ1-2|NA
TGTGCCAGCAGCGCGCCGCGCGAGACGAGGGGCTACACCTTC
CASSAPRETRGYTF
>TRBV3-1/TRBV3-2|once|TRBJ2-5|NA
TGTGCCAGCAGCCCCCAGACAAGCTTGTGGACCCAGTACTTC
CASSPQTSLWTQYF
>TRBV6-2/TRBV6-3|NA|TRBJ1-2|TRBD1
TGTGCCAGCAGTTTCTCCGGGACAGGGGACTATGGCTACACCTTC
CASSFSGTGDYGYTF
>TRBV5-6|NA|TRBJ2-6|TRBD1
TGTGCCAGCAACACGGACAGGTCCTACTCTGGGGCCAACGTCCTGACTTTC
CASNTDRSYSGANVLTF
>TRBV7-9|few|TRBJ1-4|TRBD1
TGTGCCAGCAGCTCCGACAGGGCGGGAACTAATGAAAAACTGTTTTTT
CASSSDRAGTNEKLFF